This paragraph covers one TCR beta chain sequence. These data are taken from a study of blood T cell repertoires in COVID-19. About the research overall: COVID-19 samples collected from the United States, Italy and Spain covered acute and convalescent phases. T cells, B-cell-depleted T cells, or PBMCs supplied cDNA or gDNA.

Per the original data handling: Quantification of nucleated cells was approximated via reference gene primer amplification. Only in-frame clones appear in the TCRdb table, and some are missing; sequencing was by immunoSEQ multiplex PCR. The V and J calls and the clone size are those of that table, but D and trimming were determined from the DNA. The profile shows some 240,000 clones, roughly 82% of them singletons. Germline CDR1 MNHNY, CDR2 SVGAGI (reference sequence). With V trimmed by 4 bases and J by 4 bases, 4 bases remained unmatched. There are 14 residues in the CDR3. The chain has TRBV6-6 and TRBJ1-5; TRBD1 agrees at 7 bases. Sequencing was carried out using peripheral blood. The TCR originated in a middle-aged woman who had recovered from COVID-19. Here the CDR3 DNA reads TGTGCCAGCAGTTTCACAGGGGTGAATCAGCCCCAGCATTTT. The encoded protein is CASSFTGVNQPQHF.